This T cell receptor (beta chain) was captured in a study of blood T cell repertoires in COVID-19. Study-wide background: T cells, B-cell-depleted T cells, or PBMCs provided the cDNA or gDNA that served as material.

The assay was immunoSEQ multiplex PCR, and TCRdb's table has in-frame clones only and misses some. Seen here are a few hundred thousand clones, about 84% observed once, and the top ten hold over 10%. The CDR3 contains 15 residues. Germline CDR1 reads SEHNR; CDR2 reads FQNEAQ (reference sequence). V was cut by 1 base and J by 0 bases, with 7 bases left in between. The receptor's source is a human donor in a cohort sampled during active COVID-19. Sequencing was performed on peripheral blood. The chain uses TRBV7-9 and TRBJ2-1, with D hard to call. The CDR3 protein is CASSLGSSSYNEQFF. CDR3 in DNA: TGTGCCAGCAGCTTAGGGTCCAGCTCCTACAATGAGCAGTTCTTC.